The clone carrying this T cell receptor beta chain has only a few counts. This sample is part of a study of blood T cell repertoires in COVID-19. Study-wide background: Samples taken during acute and convalescent COVID-19 were collected in the United States, Italy and Spain. Sources were T cells, B-cell-depleted T cells, or PBMCs; the material itself was cDNA or gDNA.

Under the authors' procedure: Reference gene primer amplification yielded estimated nucleated cell counts. Method: immunoSEQ multiplex PCR; TCRdb's copy keeps in-frame clones and lacks some. D and trimming come from the DNA, and the V and J calls and clone size come from that table. The sample shows roughly 170,000 clones, about nine tenths of them seen only once. Trimming shortened V by 2 bases and J by 3 bases, and 16 bases separated the two germline ends. Germline values: CDR1 MNHEY, CDR2 SVGAGI. CDR3 length: 16 amino acids. The rearrangement links TRBV6-5 to TRBJ1-2, with D tentatively TRBD1 (6 bases). The sample was peripheral blood. This sequence originates from a man aged 70-80 years with active or convalescent COVID-19. CDR3 loop: CASSYALRDTHYGYTF. The CDR3 DNA reads as TGTGCCAGCAGTTACGCTCTCCGGGACACACACTATGGCTACACCTTC.